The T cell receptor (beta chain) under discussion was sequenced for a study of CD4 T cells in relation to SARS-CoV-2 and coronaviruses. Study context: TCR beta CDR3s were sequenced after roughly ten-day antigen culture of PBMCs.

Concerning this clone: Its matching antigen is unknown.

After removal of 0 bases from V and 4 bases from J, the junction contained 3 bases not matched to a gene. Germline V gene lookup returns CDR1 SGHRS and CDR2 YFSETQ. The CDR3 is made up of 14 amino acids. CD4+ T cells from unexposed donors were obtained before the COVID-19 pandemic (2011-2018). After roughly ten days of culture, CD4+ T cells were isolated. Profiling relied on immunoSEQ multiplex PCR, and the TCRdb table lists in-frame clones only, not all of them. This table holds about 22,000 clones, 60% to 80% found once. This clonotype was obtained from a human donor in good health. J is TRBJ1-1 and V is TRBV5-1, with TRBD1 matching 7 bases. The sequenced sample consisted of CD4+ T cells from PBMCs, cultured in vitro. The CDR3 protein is CASSLAQGGTEAFF. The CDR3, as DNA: TGCGCCAGCAGCTTGGCTCAGGGGGGCACTGAAGCTTTCTTT.